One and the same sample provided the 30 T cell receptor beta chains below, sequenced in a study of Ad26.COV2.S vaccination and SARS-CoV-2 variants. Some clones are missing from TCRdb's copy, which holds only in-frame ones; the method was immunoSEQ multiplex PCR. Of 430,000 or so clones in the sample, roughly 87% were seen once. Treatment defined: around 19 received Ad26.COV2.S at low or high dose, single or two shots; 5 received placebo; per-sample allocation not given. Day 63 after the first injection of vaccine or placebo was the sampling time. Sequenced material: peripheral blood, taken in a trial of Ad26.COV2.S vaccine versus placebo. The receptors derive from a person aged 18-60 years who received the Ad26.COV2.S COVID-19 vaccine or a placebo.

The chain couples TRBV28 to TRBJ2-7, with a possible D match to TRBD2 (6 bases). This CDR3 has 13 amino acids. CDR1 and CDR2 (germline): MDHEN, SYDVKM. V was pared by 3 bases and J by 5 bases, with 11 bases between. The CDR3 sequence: CASSLREIDEQYF. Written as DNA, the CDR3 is TGTGCCAGCAGTTTGCGGGAAATTGACGAGCAGTACTTC.

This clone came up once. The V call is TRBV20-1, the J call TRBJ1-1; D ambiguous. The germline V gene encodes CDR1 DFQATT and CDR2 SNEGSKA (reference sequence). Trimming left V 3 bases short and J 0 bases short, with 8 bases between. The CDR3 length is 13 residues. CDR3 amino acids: CSASSRMNTEAFF. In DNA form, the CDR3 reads TGCAGTGCTAGTTCCAGAATGAACACTGAAGCTTTCTTT.

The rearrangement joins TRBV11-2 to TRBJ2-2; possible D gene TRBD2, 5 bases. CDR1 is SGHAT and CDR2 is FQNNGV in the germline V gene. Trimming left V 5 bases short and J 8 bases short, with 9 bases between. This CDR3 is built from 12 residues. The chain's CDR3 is CASSLGEGELFF. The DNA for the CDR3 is TGTGCCAGCAGCCTTGGGGAGGGGGAGCTGTTTTTT.

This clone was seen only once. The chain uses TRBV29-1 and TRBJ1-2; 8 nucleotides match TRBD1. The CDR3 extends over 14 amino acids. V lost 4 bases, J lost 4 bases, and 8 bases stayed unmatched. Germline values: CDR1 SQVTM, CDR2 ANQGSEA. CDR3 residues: CSVVGQGLGYGYTF. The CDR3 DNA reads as TGCAGCGTTGTTGGACAGGGTTTGGGCTATGGCTACACCTTC.

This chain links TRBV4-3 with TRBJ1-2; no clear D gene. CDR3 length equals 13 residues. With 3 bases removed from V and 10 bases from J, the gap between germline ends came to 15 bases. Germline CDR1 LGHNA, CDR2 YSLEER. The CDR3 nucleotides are TGCGCCAGCAGCCAGGGAGGCACGAGGTTCTACACCTTC. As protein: CASSQGGTRFYTF.

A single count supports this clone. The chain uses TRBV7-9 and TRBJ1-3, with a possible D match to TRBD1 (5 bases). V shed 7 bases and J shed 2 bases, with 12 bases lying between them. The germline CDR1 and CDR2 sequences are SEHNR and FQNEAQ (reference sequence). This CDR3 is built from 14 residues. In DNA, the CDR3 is TGTGCCAGCACCGTAGACAGTCCTGGAAACACCATATATTTT. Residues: CASTVDSPGNTIYF.

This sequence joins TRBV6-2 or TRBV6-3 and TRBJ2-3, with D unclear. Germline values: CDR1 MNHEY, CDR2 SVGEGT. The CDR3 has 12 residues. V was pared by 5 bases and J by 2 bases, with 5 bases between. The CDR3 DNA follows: TGTGCCAGCAGTACCACCACAGATACGCAGTATTTT. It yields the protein CASSTTTDTQYF.

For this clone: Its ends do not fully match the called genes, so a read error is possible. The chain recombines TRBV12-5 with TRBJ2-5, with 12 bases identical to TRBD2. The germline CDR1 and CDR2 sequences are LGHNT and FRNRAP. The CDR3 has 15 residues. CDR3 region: CASGRTSGDQKTQYF. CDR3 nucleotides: TGTGCTAGTGGAAGGACTAGCGGGGACCAAAAGACCCAGTACTTC.

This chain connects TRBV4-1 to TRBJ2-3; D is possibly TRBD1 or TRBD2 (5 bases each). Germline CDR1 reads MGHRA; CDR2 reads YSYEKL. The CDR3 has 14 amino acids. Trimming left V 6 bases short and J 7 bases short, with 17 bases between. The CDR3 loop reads CASSGTPGAYTQYF. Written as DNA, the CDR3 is TGCGCCAGCAGTGGGACCCCCGGGGCATATACGCAGTATTTT.

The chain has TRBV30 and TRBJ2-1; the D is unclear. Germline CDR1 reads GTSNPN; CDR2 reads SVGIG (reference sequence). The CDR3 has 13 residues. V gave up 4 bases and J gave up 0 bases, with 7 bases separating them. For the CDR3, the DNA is TGTGCCTGGAATCCGGACTCCTACAATGAGCAGTTCTTC. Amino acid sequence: CAWNPDSYNEQFF.

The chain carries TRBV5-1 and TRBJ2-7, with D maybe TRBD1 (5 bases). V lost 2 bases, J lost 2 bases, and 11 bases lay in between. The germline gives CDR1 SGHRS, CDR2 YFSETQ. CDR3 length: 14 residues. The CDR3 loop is CASSFMKGTYEQYF. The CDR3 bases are TGCGCCAGCAGCTTCATGAAGGGGACCTACGAGCAGTACTTC.

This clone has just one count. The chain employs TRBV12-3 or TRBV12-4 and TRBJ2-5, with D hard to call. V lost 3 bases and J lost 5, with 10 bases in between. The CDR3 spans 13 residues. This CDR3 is CASSFGRFETQYF. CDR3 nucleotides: TGTGCCAGCAGTTTCGGCAGGTTCGAGACCCAGTACTTC.

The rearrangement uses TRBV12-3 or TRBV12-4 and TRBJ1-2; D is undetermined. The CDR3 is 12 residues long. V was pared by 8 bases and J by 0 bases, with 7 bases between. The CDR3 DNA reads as TGTGCCAGCGGAAGAACTAACTATGGCTACACCTTC. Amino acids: CASGRTNYGYTF.

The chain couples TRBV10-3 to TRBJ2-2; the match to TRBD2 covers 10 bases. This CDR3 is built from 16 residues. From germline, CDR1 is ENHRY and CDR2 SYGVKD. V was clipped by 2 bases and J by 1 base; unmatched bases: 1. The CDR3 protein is CAISERLAGNTGELFF. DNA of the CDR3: TGTGCCATCAGTGAGAGACTAGCGGGGAACACCGGGGAGCTGTTTTTT.

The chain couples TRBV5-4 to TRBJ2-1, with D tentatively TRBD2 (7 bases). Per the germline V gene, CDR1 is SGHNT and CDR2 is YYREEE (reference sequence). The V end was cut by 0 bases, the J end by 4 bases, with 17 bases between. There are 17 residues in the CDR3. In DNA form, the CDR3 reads TGTGCCAGCAGCTTGGAGTTACGGGGGAGGGGGTACAATGAGCAGTTCTTC. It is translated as CASSLELRGRGYNEQFF.

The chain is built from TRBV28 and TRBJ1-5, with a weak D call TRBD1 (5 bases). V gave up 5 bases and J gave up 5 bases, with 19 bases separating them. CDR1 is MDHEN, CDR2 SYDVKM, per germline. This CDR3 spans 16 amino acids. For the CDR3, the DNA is TGTGCCAGCAGTGTTGTGACAGCCTTCGTTTATCAGCCCCAGCATTTT. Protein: CASSVVTAFVYQPQHF.

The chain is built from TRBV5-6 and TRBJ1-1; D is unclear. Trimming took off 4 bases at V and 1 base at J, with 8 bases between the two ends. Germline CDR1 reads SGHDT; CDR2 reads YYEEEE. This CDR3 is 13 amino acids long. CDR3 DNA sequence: TGTGCCAGCAGCATAGGTCCGAACACTGAAGCTTTCTTT. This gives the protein CASSIGPNTEAFF.

As DNA, the CDR3 is TGTGCCAGCAGCTTAACCGGGACAGGTTGGGCTAGCACAGATACGCAGTATTTT. It yields the protein CASSLTGTGWASTDTQYF. The rearrangement joins TRBV7-3 to TRBJ2-3; 8 positions agree with TRBD1. With V trimmed by 0 bases and J by 0 bases, 8 bases remained unmatched. CDR1 and CDR2 (germline): SGHTA, FQGTGA. CDR3 length: 18 amino acids.

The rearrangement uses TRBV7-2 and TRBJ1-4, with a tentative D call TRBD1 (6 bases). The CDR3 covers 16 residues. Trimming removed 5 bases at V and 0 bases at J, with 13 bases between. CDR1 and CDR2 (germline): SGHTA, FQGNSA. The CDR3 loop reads CASSLQRQATNEKLFF. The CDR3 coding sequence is TGTGCCAGCAGCCTCCAACGACAGGCAACTAATGAAAAACTGTTTTTT.

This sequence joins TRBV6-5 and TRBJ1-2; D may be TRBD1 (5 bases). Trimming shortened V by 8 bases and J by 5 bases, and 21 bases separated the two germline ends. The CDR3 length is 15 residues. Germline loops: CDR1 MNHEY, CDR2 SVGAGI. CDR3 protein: CASGRSIDSAYGYTF. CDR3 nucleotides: TGTGCCAGCGGACGCTCGATTGACAGTGCGTATGGCTACACCTTC.

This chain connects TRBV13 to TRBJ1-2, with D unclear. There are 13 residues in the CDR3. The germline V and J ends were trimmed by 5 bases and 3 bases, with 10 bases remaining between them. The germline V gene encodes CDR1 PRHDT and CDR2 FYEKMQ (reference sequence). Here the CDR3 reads CASSAERDYGYTF. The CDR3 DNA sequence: TGTGCCAGCAGCGCAGAGCGTGACTATGGCTACACCTTC.

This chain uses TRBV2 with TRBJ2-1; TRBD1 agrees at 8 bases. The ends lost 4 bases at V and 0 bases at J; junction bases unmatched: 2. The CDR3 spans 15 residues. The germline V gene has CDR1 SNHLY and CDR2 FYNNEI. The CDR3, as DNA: TGTGCCAGCAGTGGCGGGACAGGCTCCTACAATGAGCAGTTCTTC. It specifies CASSGGTGSYNEQFF.

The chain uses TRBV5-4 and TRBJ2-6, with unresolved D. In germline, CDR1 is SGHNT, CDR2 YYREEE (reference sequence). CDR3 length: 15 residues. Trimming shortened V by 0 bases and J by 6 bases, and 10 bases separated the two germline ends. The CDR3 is CASSLVQVTANVLTF. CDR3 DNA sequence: TGTGCCAGCAGCTTGGTGCAGGTAACGGCCAACGTCCTGACTTTC.

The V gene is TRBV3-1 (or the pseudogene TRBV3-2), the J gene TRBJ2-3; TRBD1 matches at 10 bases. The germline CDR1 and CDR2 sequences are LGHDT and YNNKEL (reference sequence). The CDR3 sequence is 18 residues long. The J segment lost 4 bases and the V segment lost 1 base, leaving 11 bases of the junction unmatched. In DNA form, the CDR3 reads TGTGCCAGCAGCCAAGGGCTCTCGGGACAGGGGAACGCAGATACGCAGTATTTT. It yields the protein CASSQGLSGQGNADTQYF.

For the CDR3, the DNA is TGTGCCAGCAGCCAAGATGGCGGGGGACAAAGGTGGGATTCACCCCTCCACTTT. Protein product: CASSQDGGGQRWDSPLHF. V gene TRBV4-2 combines with J gene TRBJ1-6; possible D gene TRBD1, 6 bases. Trimming took 0 bases from V and 8 from J, leaving 20 bases between them. The germline CDR1 and CDR2 sequences are LGHNA and YNFKEQ. This CDR3 comprises 18 residues.

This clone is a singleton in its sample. The chain's CDR3 is CASSLDVGTDTQYF. The CDR3 DNA sequence: TGCGCCAGCAGCTTGGATGTTGGCACAGATACGCAGTATTTT. The V gene is TRBV5-1, the J gene TRBJ2-3; D unresolved. Germline-derived CDR1 and CDR2 are SGHRS and YFSETQ. V lost 0 bases, J lost 1 base, and 6 bases lay in between. This CDR3 contains 14 residues.

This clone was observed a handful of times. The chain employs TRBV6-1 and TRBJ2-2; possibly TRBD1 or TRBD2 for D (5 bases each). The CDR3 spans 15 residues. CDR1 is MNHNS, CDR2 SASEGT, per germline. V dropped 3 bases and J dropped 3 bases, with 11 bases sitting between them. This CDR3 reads CASSDDSGYTGELFF. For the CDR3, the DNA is TGTGCCAGCAGTGACGACAGCGGTTACACCGGGGAGCTGTTTTTT.

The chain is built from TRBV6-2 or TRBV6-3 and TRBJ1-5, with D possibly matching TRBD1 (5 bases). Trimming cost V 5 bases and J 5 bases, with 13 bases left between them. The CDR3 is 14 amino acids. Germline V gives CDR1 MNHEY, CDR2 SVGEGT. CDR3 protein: CASSGQFMDQPQHF. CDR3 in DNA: TGTGCCAGCAGTGGACAATTTATGGATCAGCCCCAGCATTTT.

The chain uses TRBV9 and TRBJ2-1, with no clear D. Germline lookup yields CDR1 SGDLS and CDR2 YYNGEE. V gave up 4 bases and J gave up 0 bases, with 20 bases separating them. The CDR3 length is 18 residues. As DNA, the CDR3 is TGTGCCAGCAGCCCACGTCCTCCAGACGACGGCTCCTACAATGAGCAGTTCTTC. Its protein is CASSPRPPDDGSYNEQFF.

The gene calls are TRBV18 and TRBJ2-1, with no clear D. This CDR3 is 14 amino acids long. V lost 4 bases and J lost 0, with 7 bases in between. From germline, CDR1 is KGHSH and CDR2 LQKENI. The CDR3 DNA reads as TGTGCCAGCTCACAGAGCTACTCCTACAATGAGCAGTTCTTC. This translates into CASSQSYSYNEQFF.